The rows below give T cell receptor beta chains drawn from one sample of a study of blood T cell repertoires in COVID-19. Produced via immunoSEQ multiplex PCR; TCRdb's table is partial and in-frame only. The sample includes over 250,000 clones, 90% of them seen just once. The sample was peripheral blood. The receptors here all came from a woman aged 50 to 60 with COVID-19, enrolled during active disease. Both conserved end residues are part of each CDR3. Each record gives: CDR3 length, clone size, V gene, D gene, J gene, CDR3 DNA, CDR3 protein. A D gene is named only where the DNA matches it firmly. Expanded clones are given a class, and other clones once, few, many or no size at all.

CDR3 length: 16
clone size: .
V gene: TRBV7-9
D gene: TRBD1
J gene: TRBJ2-1
CDR3 DNA: TGTGCCAGCAGCTTAGCAGTGGGACAGGTTCTCCCTGAGCAGTTCTTC
CDR3 protein: CASSLAVGQVLPEQFF

CDR3 length: 15
clone size: .
V gene: TRBV5-4
D gene: .
J gene: TRBJ1-6
CDR3 DNA: TGTGCCAGCAGCTTGAGTCATATCGGGGATTCACCCCTCCACTTT
CDR3 protein: CASSLSHIGDSPLHF

CDR3 length: 10
clone size: .
V gene: TRBV2
D gene: .
J gene: TRBJ2-7
CDR3 DNA: TGTGCCAGCAGCAGGCTCGAGCAGTACTTC
CDR3 protein: CASSRLEQYF

CDR3 length: 16
clone size: .
V gene: TRBV19
D gene: TRBD2
J gene: TRBJ2-7
CDR3 DNA: TGTGCCAGTAGTCCTCGGACTAGCGGGAGGATATACGAGCAGTACTTC
CDR3 protein: CASSPRTSGRIYEQYF

CDR3 length: 15
clone size: .
V gene: TRBV7-6
D gene: TRBD2
J gene: TRBJ2-2
CDR3 DNA: TGTGCCAGCAGACACAGCGGGAGGGCCCCCGGGGAGCTGTTTTTT
CDR3 protein: CASRHSGRAPGELFF

CDR3 length: 12
clone size: .
V gene: TRBV9
D gene: .
J gene: TRBJ1-2
CDR3 DNA: TGTGCCAGCAGCGATCCCCGCTATGGCTACACCTTC
CDR3 protein: CASSDPRYGYTF

CDR3 length: 19
clone size: .
V gene: TRBV3-1/TRBV3-2
D gene: TRBD2
J gene: TRBJ2-7
CDR3 DNA: TGTGCCAGCAGCCAGGCCTTAGGGACTAGCGGATTACCTGGTCGGGGGCAGTACTTC
CDR3 protein: CASSQALGTSGLPGRGQYF

CDR3 length: 12
clone size: once
V gene: TRBV9
D gene: .
J gene: TRBJ2-7
CDR3 DNA: TGTGCCAGCAGCCCAGGAGGCTACGAGCAGTACTTC
CDR3 protein: CASSPGGYEQYF

CDR3 length: 15
clone size: .
V gene: TRBV4-3
D gene: TRBD2
J gene: TRBJ2-1
CDR3 DNA: TGCGCCAGCAGCCAACTAGCGGGAGGCTTGAATGAGCAGTTCTTC
CDR3 protein: CASSQLAGGLNEQFF

CDR3 length: 15
clone size: .
V gene: TRBV4-1
D gene: .
J gene: TRBJ1-2
CDR3 DNA: TGCGCCAGCAGCAAAAGCGGGGAGTCTAACTATGGCTACACCTTC
CDR3 protein: CASSKSGESNYGYTF

CDR3 length: 14
clone size: .
V gene: TRBV24-1
D gene: .
J gene: TRBJ2-5
CDR3 DNA: TGTGCCACCAGTGATCCTCGACTAGGGGAGACCCAGTACTTC
CDR3 protein: CATSDPRLGETQYF

CDR3 length: 14
clone size: few
V gene: TRBV27
D gene: TRBD1
J gene: TRBJ1-6
CDR3 DNA: TGTGCCAGCAGGACAGGGACCTATAATTCACCCCTCCACTTT
CDR3 protein: CASRTGTYNSPLHF

CDR3 length: 14
clone size: .
V gene: TRBV6-5
D gene: .
J gene: TRBJ1-1
CDR3 DNA: TGTGCCAGCAGTTACAACTTTTTAAACACTGAAGCTTTCTTT
CDR3 protein: CASSYNFLNTEAFF

CDR3 length: 11
clone size: .
V gene: TRBV30
D gene: .
J gene: TRBJ1-2
CDR3 DNA: TGTGCCTGGAGTGTTACAGAATTCTACACCTTC
CDR3 protein: CAWSVTEFYTF

CDR3 length: 15
clone size: .
V gene: TRBV19
D gene: .
J gene: TRBJ1-6
CDR3 DNA: TGTGCCAGTAGTACATCGGCCAACGGGTATTCACCCCTCCACTTT
CDR3 protein: CASSTSANGYSPLHF